The sequence of this T cell receptor (beta chain) was determined in a study of T cells in Graves' hyperthyroidism and ophthalmopathy. It was RNA transcripts that yielded the amplified TCR beta CDR3 regions. In the first-round RT-PCR of the TCR CDR3, the HTBI primer set was used. TCRdb used MiXCR to reprocess the multiplex PCR reads, holding one entry per CDR3 protein. The sample carries about 420,000 distinct CDR3 sequences, around 15% recorded once. The V gene lost 2 bases and the J gene lost 2 bases, with 15 bases spanning the gap. The CDR3 consists of 16 residues. The germline CDR1 and CDR2 sequences are MDHEN and SYDVKM.

The sample comprised blood. The gene calls are TRBV28 and TRBJ1-2; no definite D call. This sequence was found in a woman aged 18-30 years with Graves' hyperthyroidism. The CDR3 sequence is CASSLGPQTGNYGYTF. CDR3 coding DNA: TGTGCCAGCAGTTTAGGTCCTCAGACGGGAAACTATGGCTACACCTTC.